This TCR beta chain was identified in a study of cytomegalovirus exposure and HLA in healthy donors. Vbeta (60) and Jbeta (13) primers were used in the PCR. Here immunoSEQ multiplex PCR was the method, and the copy in TCRdb shows in-frame clones only, minus some. The table has 150,000 to 200,000 clones, roughly 80% seen once; the top ten hold 2% to 2.5%. Study-wide results and caveats: Presence/absence analyses assumed roughly uniform sequencing depth across donors, which may not hold. TCR beta sequences reportedly predicted most subjects' HLA-A and HLA-B alleles accurately. Follow-up analysis seemed to connect common viral pathogens with several of the most significant clusters identified. Productive rates of about 90% or about 30% were seen for most TCR beta V segments in an earlier analysis.

Points on this clone: Its antigen is as yet unknown.

Trimming took 6 bases from V and 7 from J; bases not matched to a gene: 11. The germline gives CDR1 SGHVS, CDR2 FQNEAQ. The CDR3 is 15 amino acids. The TCR comes from a female donor in good health and CMV-seronegative. The chain combines TRBV7-8 with TRBJ1-4; 7 nucleotides match TRBD1. The sequenced sample was PBMCs. This chain's CDR3 is CASSQADRLLEKLFF. In DNA form, the CDR3 reads TGTGCCAGCAGTCAGGCGGACAGGCTCCTTGAAAAACTGTTTTTT. The full variable domain, with the rest looked up from reference TRBV7-8 and TRBJ1-4, is GAGVSQSPRYKVAKRGQDVALRCDPISGHVSLFWYQQALGQGPEFLTYFQNEAQLDKSGLPSDRFFAERPEGSVSTLKIQRTQQEDSAVYLCASSQADRLLEKLFFGSGTQLSVL.